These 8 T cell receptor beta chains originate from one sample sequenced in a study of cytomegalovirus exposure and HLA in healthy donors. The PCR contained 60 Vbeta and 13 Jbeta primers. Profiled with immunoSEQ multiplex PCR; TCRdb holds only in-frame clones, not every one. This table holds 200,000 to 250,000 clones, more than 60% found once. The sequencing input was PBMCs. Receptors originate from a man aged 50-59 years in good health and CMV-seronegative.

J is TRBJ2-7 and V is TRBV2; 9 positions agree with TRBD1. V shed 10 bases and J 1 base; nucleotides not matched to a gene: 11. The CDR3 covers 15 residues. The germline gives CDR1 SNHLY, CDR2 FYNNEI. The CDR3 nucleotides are TGTGCCACCCAAACCGAGGGGACAGGGTCCTACGAGCAGTACTTC. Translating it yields CATQTEGTGSYEQYF.

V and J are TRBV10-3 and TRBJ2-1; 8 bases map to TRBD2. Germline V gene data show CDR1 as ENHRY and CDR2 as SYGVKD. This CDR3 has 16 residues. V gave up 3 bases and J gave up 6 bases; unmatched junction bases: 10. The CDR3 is CAISDRGLEGSNEQFF. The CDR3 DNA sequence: TGTGCCATCAGTGATCGGGGACTAGAGGGTTCCAATGAGCAGTTCTTC.

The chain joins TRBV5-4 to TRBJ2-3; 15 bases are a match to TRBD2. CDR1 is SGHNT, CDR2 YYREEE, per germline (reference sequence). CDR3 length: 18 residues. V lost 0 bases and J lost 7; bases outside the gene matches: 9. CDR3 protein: CASSLGGGLAGGGNTQYF. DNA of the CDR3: TGTGCCAGCAGCTTGGGGGGGGGACTAGCGGGAGGAGGGAATACGCAGTATTTT.

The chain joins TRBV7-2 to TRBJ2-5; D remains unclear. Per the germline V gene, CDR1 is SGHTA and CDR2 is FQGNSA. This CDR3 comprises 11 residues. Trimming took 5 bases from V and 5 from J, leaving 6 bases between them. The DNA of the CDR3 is TGTGCCAGCAGCAGAGAGGAGACCCAGTACTTC. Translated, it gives CASSREETQYF. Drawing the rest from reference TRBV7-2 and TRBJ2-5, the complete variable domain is GAGVSQSPSNKVTEKGKDVELRCDPISGHTALYWYRQSLGQGLEFLIYFQGNSAPDKSGLPSDRFSAERTGGSVSTLTIQRTQQEDSAVYLCASSREETQYFGPGTRLLVL.

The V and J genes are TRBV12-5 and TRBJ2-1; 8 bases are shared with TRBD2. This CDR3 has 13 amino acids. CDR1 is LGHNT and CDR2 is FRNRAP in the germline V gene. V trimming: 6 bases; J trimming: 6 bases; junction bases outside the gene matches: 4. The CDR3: CASGKRESNEQFF. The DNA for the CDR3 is TGTGCTAGTGGGAAGCGGGAGTCCAATGAGCAGTTCTTC.

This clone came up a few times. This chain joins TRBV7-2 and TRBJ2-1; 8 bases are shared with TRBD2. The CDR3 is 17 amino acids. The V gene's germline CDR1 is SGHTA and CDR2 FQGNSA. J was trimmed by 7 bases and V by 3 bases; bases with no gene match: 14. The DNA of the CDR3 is TGTGCCAGCAGCTTCCGACTAGCGCGCCACCTGGGGAATGAGCAGTTCTTC. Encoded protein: CASSFRLARHLGNEQFF.

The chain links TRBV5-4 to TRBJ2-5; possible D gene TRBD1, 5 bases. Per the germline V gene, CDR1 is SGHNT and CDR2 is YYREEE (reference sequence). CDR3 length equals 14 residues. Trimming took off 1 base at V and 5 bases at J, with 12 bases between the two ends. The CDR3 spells CASSLLGLEETQYF. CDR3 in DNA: TGTGCCAGCAGCTTGTTGGGGCTCGAGGAGACCCAGTACTTC. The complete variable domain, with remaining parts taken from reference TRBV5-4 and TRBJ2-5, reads ETGVTQSPTHLIKTRGQQVTLRCSSQSGHNTVSWYQQALGQGPQFIFQYYREEENGRGNFPPRFSGLQFPNYSSELNVNALELDDSALYLCASSLLGLEETQYFGPGTRLLVL.

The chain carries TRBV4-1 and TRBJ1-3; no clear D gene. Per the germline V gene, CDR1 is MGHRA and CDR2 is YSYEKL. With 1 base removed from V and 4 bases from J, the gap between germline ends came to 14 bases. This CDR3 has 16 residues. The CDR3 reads CASSQGRRTGGNTIYF. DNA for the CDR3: TGCGCCAGCAGCCAAGGTCGAAGGACGGGAGGAAACACCATATATTTT.